What follows are 8 T cell receptor beta chains derived from one specimen sequenced in a study of identical twins. In TCRdb, the 5' RACE reads were re-called with MiXCR into one record per CDR3 protein. Here the sample spans approximately 700,000 distinct CDR3 sequences, roughly 6.2% being singletons. Specimen: naive T cells sorted from blood. These receptor sequences come from a man between 18 and 35 years old in good health.

There are many counts of this clonotype. This chain links TRBV29-1 with TRBJ2-1; 9 bases are a match to TRBD2. Germline CDR1 SQVTM, CDR2 ANQGSEA. The V segment lost 7 bases and the J segment 5 bases; nucleotides outside the gene matches: 9. The CDR3 has 14 amino acids. The CDR3 region is CSAKGSGGHNEQFF. The CDR3 DNA sequence: TGCAGCGCCAAGGGTAGCGGGGGACACAATGAGCAGTTCTTC.

This clonotype showed up many times. At one end, the junction sequence differs from germline, possibly due to a read error. Here the CDR3 reads CASSLAGRQETQYF. The CDR3 DNA reads TGTGCCAGCAGCTTAGCCGGACGTCAAGAGACCCAGTACTTC. This chain joins TRBV5-1 and TRBJ2-5, with D hard to call. The CDR3 contains 14 residues. Germline lookup yields CDR1 SGHRS and CDR2 YFSETQ.

This clonotype has a handful of counts. The chain combines TRBV10-3 with TRBJ1-1, with TRBD1 as a possible D gene (5 bases). V was pared by 4 bases and J by 1 base, with 10 bases between. The CDR3 runs to 14 residues. Germline CDR1 and CDR2: ENHRY and SYGVKD. CDR3 sequence (DNA): TGTGCCATCAGTGCGATCAGGGAGAACACTGAAGCTTTCTTT. Protein: CAISAIRENTEAFF.

The chain combines TRBV6-1 with TRBJ2-7, with 9 bases lining up with TRBD1. CDR1 and CDR2 from the germline V gene are MNHNS and SASEGT. J lost 2 bases, V lost 7 bases, and 12 bases had no gene match. CDR3 length equals 16 residues. The CDR3 DNA is TGTGCCAGCACCACCGAGGACAGGGGCCTCCCCTACGAGCAGTACGTC. As protein: CASTTEDRGLPYEQYV.

This clonotype was counted a few times. V usage is TRBV6-5 and J usage is TRBJ2-1, with D perhaps TRBD1 (5 bases). V lost 6 bases, J lost 11 bases, and 11 bases lay in between. The CDR3 length is 11 residues. CDR1 is MNHEY, CDR2 SVGAGI, per germline. The CDR3 loop reads CASSPGFQQFF. CDR3 in DNA: TGTGCCAGCAGCCCAGGGTTCCAGCAGTTCTTC.

This clonotype has more than one count but fewer than ten. This chain joins TRBV5-1 and TRBJ2-5; D gene uncertain. Deletions cut 1 base from V and 5 bases from J, with 6 bases between. This CDR3 contains 12 residues. Germline lookup yields CDR1 SGHRS and CDR2 YFSETQ. As DNA, the CDR3 is TGCGCCAGCAGCTTGTACGCGGAGACCCAGTACTTC. Amino acids: CASSLYAETQYF.

This clonotype was picked up a small number of times. V and J are TRBV10-3 and TRBJ1-6; a possible D gene is TRBD1 (6 bases). Germline CDR1 and CDR2: ENHRY and SYGVKD. The V gene lost 7 bases and the J gene lost 10 bases, with 14 bases spanning the gap. The CDR3 consists of 13 residues. As DNA, the CDR3 is TGTGCCATCAAAACGGGGGCGGGGTCACCCCTCCACTTT. Protein sequence: CAIKTGAGSPLHF.

This clonotype was seen at least ten times. V and J are TRBV4-2 and TRBJ1-5; the D gene is possibly TRBD1 (6 bases). The germline gives CDR1 LGHNA, CDR2 YNFKEQ. The CDR3 contains 19 residues. Trimming cost V 4 bases and J 2 bases, with 24 bases left between them. Here the CDR3 reads CASSPRVTTGNYGNQPQHF. CDR3 sequence (DNA): TGTGCCAGCAGCCCGCGAGTGACTACAGGGAATTATGGCAATCAGCCCCAGCATTTT.